This TCR beta chain is from a study of cytomegalovirus exposure and HLA in healthy donors. Study overall: Earlier sequencing of approximately 180 million T cells yielded approximately 120 million unique TCR beta sequences.

Points on this clone: Its antigen is undetermined.

The PCR was carried out with 60 Vbeta primers and 13 Jbeta primers. Per the original methods: Later, 65 million to 90 million unique TCR beta chains were counted in an analysis, and some 10 million of them were shared. Here immunoSEQ multiplex PCR was the method, and the copy in TCRdb shows in-frame clones only, minus some. The V and J calls and clone size were taken over from that table, and D and trimming were inferred from the DNA. The sample has 100,000 to 150,000 clones, roughly 71% seen once. Whole-study results and caveats: Immune exposure information available was restricted to CMV serostatus.

Germline values: CDR1 GTSNPN, CDR2 SVGIG (reference sequence). The CDR3 runs 12 residues. The V end lost 5 bases, the J end lost 7 bases, and 15 bases lay between the germline ends. The J gene is TRBJ2-7, the V gene TRBV30, with TRBD2 as a possible D gene (6 bases). The source is a woman aged 45-65 years in good health and CMV-seropositive. Sequenced sample: PBMCs. The CDR3, as DNA: TGTGCCTGGGGGAGGAAAGGGGTTGAGCAGTACTTC. Translation gives CAWGRKGVEQYF.